The 10 T cell receptor beta chains in this list originate from one sample, sequenced in a study of cytomegalovirus exposure and HLA in healthy donors. PCR used 60 Vbeta primers and 13 Jbeta primers. Sequencing was performed with immunoSEQ multiplex PCR; in TCRdb, only in-frame clones are kept and a portion is missing. Of 200,000 to 250,000 clones listed, over 70% are singletons. The sample consisted of PBMCs. These TCRs come from a boy aged 2 to 9 in good health and CMV-seronegative.

The V and J genes are TRBV27 and TRBJ2-7, with 16 bases identical to TRBD2. The CDR3 totals 17 residues. Trimming removed 7 bases from V and 4 bases from J; junction bases left unmatched: 10. Per germline, CDR1 MNHEY and CDR2 SMNVEV (reference sequence). The CDR3 DNA sequence: TGTGCCAGCAAAAACTCGGGACTAGCGGGAGGGCCGTACGAGCAGTACTTC. Translation: CASKNSGLAGGPYEQYF.

The V and J genes are TRBV6-5 and TRBJ2-6; 7 nucleotides line up with TRBD1. CDR1 MNHEY and CDR2 SVGAGI come from the germline V gene. V gave up 0 bases and J gave up 13 bases; unmatched junction bases: 6. CDR3 length equals 14 residues. The CDR3 DNA is TGTGCCAGCAGTTACTCAGAACAGGGGATGGTCCTGACTTTC. Translation gives CASSYSEQGMVLTF.

The chain has TRBV2 and TRBJ1-6; TRBD1 aligns across 10 bases. The CDR3 covers 14 residues. Germline V gene data show CDR1 as SNHLY and CDR2 as FYNNEI. With V trimmed by 6 bases and J by 9 bases, 5 bases remained unmatched. The CDR3 coding sequence is TGTGCCAGCAGCCCCGGGACAGGGGTTTCACCCCTCCACTTT. This gives the protein CASSPGTGVSPLHF. The full variable domain, in which reference TRBV2 and TRBJ1-6 provide the parts outside the CDR3, is EPEVTQTPSHQVTQMGQEVILRCVPISNHLYFYWYRQILGQKVEFLVSFYNNEISEKSEIFDDQFSVERPDGSNFTLKIRSTKLEDSAMYFCASSPGTGVSPLHFGNGTRLTVT.

This clone has just a few counts. The chain has TRBV15 and TRBJ1-1, with no clear D. The CDR3 covers 11 residues. The V and J ends lost 1 base and 10 bases respectively, with 7 bases between them. CDR1 LNHNV and CDR2 YYDKDF come from the germline V gene (reference sequence). The CDR3 nucleotides read TGTGCCACCAGCAGAGGAGAACGAGCTTTCTTT. This codes for CATSRGERAFF.

The chain has TRBV27 and TRBJ1-2; possibly TRBD1 for D (6 bases). This CDR3 is 13 amino acids long. Germline CDR1 reads MNHEY; CDR2 reads SMNVEV (reference sequence). Trimming removed 5 bases at V and 3 bases at J, with 10 bases between. CDR3 amino acids: CASSQGWHYGYTF. In DNA form, the CDR3 reads TGTGCCAGCAGTCAGGGGTGGCACTATGGCTACACCTTC.

The chain employs TRBV21-1 and TRBJ2-7; TRBD2, the D gene given by the table, was not confirmed from the DNA. TRBV21-1 is classified as a pseudogene. This CDR3 contains 15 residues. In DNA form, the CDR3 reads TGTGCCAGCAGCAAGGGGGGGGACTCCTCCTACGAGCAGTACTTC. Amino acid sequence: CASSKGGDSSYEQYF.

A few counts support this clone. The chain combines TRBV7-9 with TRBJ2-2, with D perhaps matching TRBD1 (5 bases). The V gene lost 5 bases and the J gene lost 2 bases, with 9 bases spanning the gap. The CDR3 runs to 14 residues. Germline loops: CDR1 SEHNR, CDR2 FQNEAQ (reference sequence). The DNA of the CDR3 is TGTGCCAGCAGCCGCCAGGGTAACACCGGGGAGCTGTTTTTT. Translation gives CASSRQGNTGELFF.

A single count supports this clone. The rearrangement links TRBV5-1 to TRBJ2-3; 8 bases align to TRBD1. This CDR3 has 16 residues. V trimming: 0 bases; J trimming: 1 base; junction bases outside the gene matches: 4. Germline-derived CDR1 and CDR2 are SGHRS and YFSETQ. CDR3 nucleotides: TGCGCCAGCAGCTTGGATCAGGGGGCCCGCACAGATACGCAGTATTTT. It yields the protein CASSLDQGARTDTQYF.

The chain carries TRBV7-6 and TRBJ2-7, with D maybe TRBD2 (5 bases). The V end lost 0 bases, the J end lost 6 bases, and 9 bases lay between the germline ends. Germline loops: CDR1 SGHVS, CDR2 FNYEAQ. CDR3 length: 13 amino acids. The CDR3 DNA sequence: TGTGCCAGCAGCTTAGCGCTTGAGGGCGAGCAGTACTTC. It translates to CASSLALEGEQYF.

To note about this clone: This sample also contains other DNA sequences that code for the same CDR3. The chain uses TRBV5-4 and TRBJ2-7; D is unresolved. The CDR3 contains 14 residues. Germline V gene data show CDR1 as SGHNT and CDR2 as YYREEE (reference sequence). Deletions cut 0 bases from V and 0 bases from J, with 7 bases between. The CDR3 DNA is TGTGCCAGCAGCTTGGGTGGCAGCTCCTACGAGCAGTACTTC. Encoded protein: CASSLGGSSYEQYF.